These 18 T cell receptor beta chains originate from one sample sequenced in a study of PD-1 blockade in classical Hodgkin lymphoma. TCRdb keeps only in-frame clones here, not all; method: immunoSEQ multiplex PCR. The table lists about 30,000 clones, roughly 92% of them singletons. Documented time point: newly diagnosed, previously untreated cHL patient sample. Specimen: peripheral blood mononuclear cells (PBMCs). The source of these receptors is a human donor with classical Hodgkin lymphoma.

This chain links TRBV19 with TRBJ2-5; D remains unclear. This CDR3 region has 16 residues. Germline V CDR1 and CDR2: LNHDA, SQIVND (reference sequence). V dropped 3 bases and J dropped 5 bases, with 19 bases sitting between them. The CDR3 reads CASSIRHSPPSETQYF. In DNA, the CDR3 is TGTGCCAGTAGTATCAGACACAGCCCGCCTTCGGAGACCCAGTACTTC.

V is TRBV6-5 and J is TRBJ1-2; D uncertain. Germline CDR1 MNHEY, CDR2 SVGAGI. This CDR3 region has 13 residues. Trimming took 6 bases from V and 7 from J, leaving 15 bases between them. CDR3 coding DNA: TGTGCCAGCAGGGCCTATTCTAATATTGGCTACACCTTC. Translated, it gives CASRAYSNIGYTF.

The chain uses TRBV13 and TRBJ2-7; 11 positions agree with TRBD2. Germline CDR1 PRHDT, CDR2 FYEKMQ (reference sequence). This CDR3 has 24 residues. J was trimmed by 3 bases and V by 4 bases; bases with no gene match: 32. As DNA, the CDR3 is TGTGCCAGCAGCTCAACGGCGTACAGGGGCCTAGGGCGCCTACTAGCGGGAGCATTCTACGAGCAGTACTTC. It translates to CASSSTAYRGLGRLLAGAFYEQYF.

The CDR3 loop is CASSLSPHDPPQYF. CDR3 DNA: TGTGCCAGTAGTCTCTCCCCTCATGATCCCCCGCAGTATTTT. The chain has TRBV19 and TRBJ2-3; the D is unclear. Germline V gives CDR1 LNHDA, CDR2 SQIVND (reference sequence). The CDR3 is made up of 14 amino acids. V was clipped by 5 bases and J by 10 bases, with 19 bases between them.

The CDR3 DNA is TGTGCCAGCAGCGTAGAGTGGAACAGGGGGCGGTCTGGGGCCAACGTCCTGACTTTC. Its protein is CASSVEWNRGRSGANVLTF. The rearrangement joins TRBV9 to TRBJ2-6, with 9 bases lining up with TRBD1. There are 19 residues in the CDR3. The trim removed 0 bases at V and 1 base at J, leaving 8 bases unmatched. The germline V gene has CDR1 SGDLS and CDR2 YYNGEE.

The V gene is TRBV30, the J gene TRBJ1-4, with 9 bases fitting TRBD1. Germline V CDR1 and CDR2: GTSNPN, SVGIG (reference sequence). CDR3 length equals 13 residues. In DNA, the CDR3 is TGTGCTTCCCACCGGGACAGGGCTGAAAAACTGTTTTTT. Protein sequence: CASHRDRAEKLFF.

This clone was found once. The chain joins TRBV2 to TRBJ2-1; D gene uncertain. This CDR3 region has 13 residues. CDR1 is SNHLY, CDR2 FYNNEI, per germline. V lost 6 bases and J lost 0, with 6 bases in between. The CDR3 nucleotides are TGTGCCAGCAGCGCTAGCTCCTACAATGAGCAGTTCTTC. The encoded protein is CASSASSYNEQFF. Complete variable domain (other parts from reference TRBV2 and TRBJ2-1): EPEVTQTPSHQVTQMGQEVILRCVPISNHLYFYWYRQILGQKVEFLVSFYNNEISEKSEIFDDQFSVERPDGSNFTLKIRSTKLEDSAMYFCASSASSYNEQFFGPGTRLTVL.

The chain employs TRBV30 and TRBJ2-5; D is unclear. V was shortened by 5 bases and J by 6 bases, with 16 bases between the two germline ends. The CDR3 is made up of 13 amino acids. CDR1 GTSNPN and CDR2 SVGIG come from the germline V gene (reference sequence). CDR3 sequence reads: CAWGRSFLKTQYF. CDR3 bases: TGTGCCTGGGGACGGTCGTTCCTGAAGACCCAGTACTTC.

About this clone: Distinct nucleotide sequences in the sample also encode this CDR3. V usage is TRBV5-1 and J usage is TRBJ1-5; D not certain. The V gene lost 0 bases and the J gene lost 0 bases, with 4 bases spanning the gap. Looked up from germline, CDR1 is SGHRS and CDR2 is YFSETQ. The CDR3 has 14 amino acids. CDR3 sequence reads: CASSLEGSNQPQHF. DNA of the CDR3: TGCGCCAGCAGCTTGGAAGGTAGCAATCAGCCCCAGCATTTT.

The chain is built from TRBV4-1 and TRBJ2-7; 14 bases agree with TRBD2. Germline trimming cut 3 bases from V and 7 bases from J; bases unmatched to any gene: 8. CDR1 is MGHRA and CDR2 is YSYEKL in the germline V gene. This CDR3 has 16 residues. The CDR3 protein is CASSHEGTSGSREQYF. CDR3 DNA: TGCGCCAGCAGCCATGAAGGGACTAGCGGGAGTCGGGAGCAGTACTTC.

J is TRBJ2-7 and V is TRBV11-2; 11 bases fit TRBD2. The germline CDR1 and CDR2 sequences are SGHAT and FQNNGV. The junction had 2 bases not matched to a gene; V was cut back by 2 bases and J by 2 bases. CDR3 size: 15 residues. CDR3 protein: CASSLTSGGPYEQYF. The DNA of the CDR3 is TGTGCCAGCAGCTTAACTAGCGGGGGTCCCTACGAGCAGTACTTC.

The chain uses TRBV6-5 and TRBJ1-2, with 7 nucleotides matching TRBD1. V lost 2 bases, J lost 6 bases, and 3 bases stayed unmatched. The CDR3 runs 13 residues. CDR1 is MNHEY and CDR2 is SVGAGI in the germline V gene. The CDR3 region has the DNA TGTGCCAGCAGTTACGGTCAGGGGGATGGCTACACCTTC. As protein: CASSYGQGDGYTF.

This clone was seen a single time. The chain couples TRBV6-6 to TRBJ1-2; D is perhaps TRBD1 (5 bases). CDR1 is MNHNY and CDR2 is SVGAGI in the germline V gene (reference sequence). This CDR3 is built from 16 residues. The ends were cut back, 7 bases at V and 7 bases at J, with 25 bases in the middle. The CDR3 coding sequence is TGTGCCAGCACTTCCCGCCCGGGGCGAATGGTTGGTGGCTACACCTTC. This gives the protein CASTSRPGRMVGGYTF.

The chain combines TRBV5-1 with TRBJ2-3; weak D call: TRBD1 (6 bases). V lost 4 bases to trimming and J lost 3 bases, with 15 bases between them. Germline V lookup: CDR1 SGHRS, CDR2 YFSETQ. The CDR3 covers 15 residues. The CDR3 DNA reads TGCGCCAGCAGCATAACAGGGATTCAAACAGATACGCAGTATTTT. Residues: CASSITGIQTDTQYF. The whole variable domain, remainder taken from reference TRBV5-1 and TRBJ2-3, is KAGVTQTPRYLIKTRGQQVTLSCSPISGHRSVSWYQQTPGQGLQFLFEYFSETQRNKGNFPGRFSGRQFSNSRSEMNVSTLELGDSALYLCASSITGIQTDTQYFGPGTRLTVL.

This chain uses TRBV7-3 with TRBJ2-5; no firm D call. The CDR3 contains 13 residues. Trimming cost V 0 bases and J 3 bases, with 5 bases left between them. In germline, CDR1 is SGHTA, CDR2 FQGTGA. This chain's CDR3 is CASSLTLEETQYF. The CDR3 region has the DNA TGTGCCAGCAGCTTAACGTTAGAAGAGACCCAGTACTTC.

The chain uses TRBV19 and TRBJ1-2, with a possible D match to TRBD1 (6 bases). CDR3 length: 10 amino acids. V shed 9 bases and J shed 11 bases, with 13 bases lying between them. CDR1 and CDR2 (germline): LNHDA, SQIVND (reference sequence). The DNA of the CDR3 is TGTGCCAGCCCGGGACAAGGGTACACCTTC. Protein sequence: CASPGQGYTF.

The chain couples TRBV5-5 to TRBJ1-4, with TRBD1 matching over 8 bases. The germline V gene encodes CDR1 SGHKS and CDR2 YYEKEE (reference sequence). The CDR3 has 14 residues. Germline trimming cut 4 bases from V and 3 bases from J; bases unmatched to any gene: 2. The CDR3 sequence: CASSLTGANEKLFF. The CDR3, as DNA: TGTGCCAGCAGCCTGACAGGGGCTAATGAAAAACTGTTTTTT.

In DNA, the CDR3 is TGCGCCAGCAGCCCATACCGGGACAGGTCTGGAGATACGCAGTATTTT. Translation: CASSPYRDRSGDTQYF. The J gene is TRBJ2-3, the V gene TRBV5-1, with TRBD1 matching 8 bases. The germline gives CDR1 SGHRS, CDR2 YFSETQ. Trimming took 4 bases from V and 5 from J; bases not matched to a gene: 12. The CDR3 runs 16 residues.